The 14 T cell receptor beta chains below come from one sample, sequenced in a study of blood T cell repertoires in COVID-19. TCRdb keeps only in-frame clones here, not all; method: immunoSEQ multiplex PCR. The repertoire holds 150,000 to 200,000 clones, approximately 91% seen once, with about 2% in the top ten. Sequencing input: peripheral blood. The source is a man between 18 and 29 years old with acute or convalescent COVID-19.

The rearrangement uses TRBV3-1 (or the pseudogene TRBV3-2) and TRBJ1-6; tentatively, D is TRBD1 (5 bases). The germline V gene has CDR1 LGHDT and CDR2 YNNKEL (reference sequence). The V gene lost 6 bases and the J gene lost 7 bases, with 10 bases spanning the gap. This CDR3 has 13 amino acids. In nucleotides, the CDR3 is TGTGCCAGCAGTGACAGTTACAATTCACCCCTCCACTTT. Translation gives CASSDSYNSPLHF.

The chain joins TRBV29-1 to TRBJ1-1, with D perhaps TRBD1 (5 bases). CDR3 length equals 10 residues. The ends were cut back, 7 bases at V and 5 bases at J, with 8 bases in the middle. Germline V lookup: CDR1 SQVTM, CDR2 ANQGSEA. CDR3 DNA: TGCAGCGGGGAGGGGACTGAAGCTTTCTTT. Translation: CSGEGTEAFF.

This chain links TRBV5-6 with TRBJ1-4; no firm D call. The CDR3 totals 13 residues. The V end lost 1 base, the J end lost 8 bases, and 9 bases lay between the germline ends. Per the germline V gene, CDR1 is SGHDT and CDR2 is YYEEEE. The CDR3 sequence is CASSLSVEEKLFF. CDR3 DNA: TGTGCCAGCAGCTTGTCAGTCGAAGAAAAACTGTTTTTT.

The chain joins TRBV19 to TRBJ1-2; the D gene is possibly TRBD1 (6 bases). V was clipped by 3 bases and J by 2 bases, with 10 bases between them. The CDR3 has 14 amino acids. Germline V gene sequence: CDR1 LNHDA, CDR2 SQIVND (reference sequence). The DNA for the CDR3 is TGTGCCAGTAGTATTGGTACAGGGAACTATGGCTACACCTTC. Its translation is CASSIGTGNYGYTF. Full variable domain (remainder filled in from reference TRBV19 and TRBJ1-2): DGGITQSPKYLFRKEGQNVTLSCEQNLNHDAMYWYRQDPGQGLRLIYYSQIVNDFQKGDIAEGYSVSREKKESFPLTVTSAQKNPTAFYLCASSIGTGNYGYTFGSGTRLTVV.

J is TRBJ2-1 and V is TRBV5-4; D may be TRBD1 (6 bases). V was shortened by 4 bases and J by 6 bases, with 8 bases between the two germline ends. The germline V gene has CDR1 SGHNT and CDR2 YYREEE (reference sequence). The CDR3 loop spans 12 amino acids. The CDR3 DNA reads as TGTGCCAGCAGCACGGACAGCAATGAGCAGTTCTTC. Protein sequence: CASSTDSNEQFF.

This chain joins TRBV15 and TRBJ2-3; 8 bases match TRBD2. The J segment lost 4 bases and the V segment lost 0 bases, leaving 3 bases of the junction unmatched. Germline CDR1 reads LNHNV; CDR2 reads YYDKDF (reference sequence). This CDR3 contains 15 residues. The CDR3 coding sequence is TGTGCCACCAGCAGAGATTGGCGGGAGGCAGATACGCAGTATTTT. It yields the protein CATSRDWREADTQYF. Full variable domain (missing parts from reference TRBV15 and TRBJ2-3): DAMVIQNPRYQVTQFGKPVTLSCSQTLNHNVMYWYQQKSSQAPKLLFHYYDKDFNNEADTPDNFQSRRPNTSFCFLDIRSPGLGDTAMYLCATSRDWREADTQYFGPGTRLTVL.

This rearrangement joins TRBV9 to TRBJ2-7, with 8 bases fitting TRBD1. CDR1 is SGDLS and CDR2 is YYNGEE in the germline V gene. The J segment lost 3 bases and the V segment lost 4 bases, leaving 6 bases of the junction unmatched. The CDR3 has 14 amino acids. The CDR3 DNA reads TGTGCCAGCAGCACTCGACAGGGGAGCTACGAGCAGTACTTC. It codes for CASSTRQGSYEQYF.

This rearrangement joins TRBV27 to TRBJ1-1; a possible D gene is TRBD1 (6 bases). Germline V gene sequence: CDR1 MNHEY, CDR2 SMNVEV (reference sequence). Trimming shortened V by 0 bases and J by 1 base, and 15 bases separated the two germline ends. The CDR3 extends over 17 amino acids. CDR3: CASSLSPGGRGNTEAFF. The CDR3 region has the DNA TGTGCCAGCAGTTTATCTCCCGGGGGGCGCGGGAACACTGAAGCTTTCTTT.

A few counts support this clone. This chain connects TRBV25-1 to TRBJ2-7; 8 bases map to TRBD1. V trimming: 6 bases; J trimming: 5 bases; junction bases outside the gene matches: 9. CDR3 size: 14 residues. Looked up from germline, CDR1 is MGHDK and CDR2 is SYGVNS. CDR3 region: CASSQGQGMHEQYF. DNA of the CDR3: TGTGCCAGCAGCCAAGGACAGGGAATGCACGAGCAGTACTTC.

This chain links TRBV7-9 with TRBJ1-2; weak D call: TRBD1 (5 bases). V was trimmed by 4 bases and J by 5 bases, leaving 11 bases between them. The germline V gene encodes CDR1 SEHNR and CDR2 FQNEAQ (reference sequence). This CDR3 spans 13 amino acids. The CDR3 sequence is CASSSPQGYGYTF. DNA of the CDR3: TGTGCCAGCAGCTCACCCCAGGGATATGGCTACACCTTC.

In regard to this clone: Relative to the germline gene, one junction end is altered; a read error may explain this. The chain recombines TRBV7-2 with TRBJ2-1; tentatively, D is TRBD2 (6 bases). This CDR3 comprises 15 residues. Germline V gives CDR1 SGHTA, CDR2 FQGNSA. The CDR3 nucleotides are TGTGCCAACAGCCTGGGGGGAGGAGGCAGAAATGAGCAGTTCTTC. Encoded protein: CANSLGGGGRNEQFF.

This clone was counted between two and nine times. The V call is TRBV19, the J call TRBJ1-1; D possibly corresponds to TRBD1 (5 bases). CDR1 and CDR2 (germline): LNHDA, SQIVND (reference sequence). The germline V and J ends were trimmed by 4 bases and 3 bases, with 15 bases remaining between them. The CDR3 runs 15 residues. The CDR3 bases are TGTGCCAGTAGTAGGGCAGGGTTAGTGGACACTGAAGCTTTCTTT. This codes for CASSRAGLVDTEAFF.

The V and J genes are TRBV5-6 and TRBJ1-1; D gene unclear. V lost 6 bases and J 7 bases, leaving 16 bases between the germline ends. CDR3 length: 13 residues. Germline V gene lookup returns CDR1 SGHDT and CDR2 YYEEEE. DNA for the CDR3: TGTGCCAGCATGCGGGCCTCGGTCGATGAAGCTTTCTTT. This codes for CASMRASVDEAFF.

The chain carries TRBV19 and TRBJ1-3, with 7 bases that match TRBD1. This CDR3 is 15 amino acids long. After removal of 5 bases from V and 5 bases from J, the junction contained 9 bases not matched to a gene. The germline CDR1 and CDR2 sequences are LNHDA and SQIVND (reference sequence). CDR3 in amino acids: CASSPQLQGRNTIYF. The DNA of the CDR3 is TGTGCCAGTAGTCCTCAATTACAGGGGAGAAACACCATATATTTT.